The 13 T cell receptor beta chains given below trace back to one sample, sequenced in a study of blood T cell repertoires in COVID-19. This table comes from immunoSEQ multiplex PCR, and its TCRdb copy is limited to in-frame clones, with some not included. The sample consists of approximately 52,000 clones, around 80% of them appearing once. Sequenced material: peripheral blood. The receptor set was obtained from a woman aged 80 or over with acute or convalescent COVID-19.

The rearrangement links TRBV5-1 to TRBJ2-4; the match to TRBD1 covers 8 bases. This CDR3 has 14 residues. Trimming took 4 bases from V and 9 from J; bases not matched to a gene: 9. CDR1 and CDR2 (germline): SGHRS, YFSETQ. CDR3 sequence (DNA): TGCGCCAGCAGCCCCGGACAGGGTATAGGCATTCAGTACTTC. Translating gives CASSPGQGIGIQYF.

The V gene is TRBV2, the J gene TRBJ1-1, with unresolved D. The germline V gene encodes CDR1 SNHLY and CDR2 FYNNEI. The CDR3 is made up of 14 amino acids. The V end was cut by 6 bases, the J end by 4 bases, with 15 bases between. The CDR3 protein is CASSISGLGTEAFF. In DNA, the CDR3 is TGTGCCAGCAGCATATCGGGGTTGGGCACTGAAGCTTTCTTT.

J is TRBJ1-1 and V is TRBV27, with D perhaps TRBD1 (5 bases). CDR3 length: 15 amino acids. Germline CDR1 is MNHEY and CDR2 is SMNVEV (reference sequence). Trimming cost V 5 bases and J 0 bases, with 13 bases left between them. Here the CDR3 DNA reads TGTGCCAGCAGTCCTTCAACAGGATTGAACACTGAAGCTTTCTTT. The encoded protein is CASSPSTGLNTEAFF.

This rearrangement joins TRBV19 to TRBJ1-6; D is uncertain. Germline V gene lookup returns CDR1 LNHDA and CDR2 SQIVND (reference sequence). The CDR3 covers 14 residues. V shed 3 bases and J shed 8 bases, with 11 bases lying between them. The CDR3 reads CASSIEGKDSPLHF. CDR3 coding DNA: TGTGCCAGTAGTATTGAGGGAAAGGATTCACCCCTCCACTTT. Based on the CDR3 plus reference TRBV19 and TRBJ1-6, the full variable domain is DGGITQSPKYLFRKEGQNVTLSCEQNLNHDAMYWYRQDPGQGLRLIYYSQIVNDFQKGDIAEGYSVSREKKESFPLTVTSAQKNPTAFYLCASSIEGKDSPLHFGNGTRLTVT.

The chain carries TRBV3-1 (or the pseudogene TRBV3-2) and TRBJ1-3; 9 bases line up with TRBD1. With 1 base clipped from V and 0 bases from J, the junction kept 4 bases outside the gene matches. Germline lookup yields CDR1 LGHDT and CDR2 YNNKEL (reference sequence). This CDR3 contains 17 residues. The CDR3 DNA is TGTGCCAGCAGCCAAGGCACAGGGGGCCGCTCTGGAAACACCATATATTTT. It encodes CASSQGTGGRSGNTIYF.

CDR3 sequence (DNA): TGTGCCAGCAGCGGTTCTTCGCGACAGGGCTACACCTTC. Protein: CASSGSSRQGYTF. This chain uses TRBV9 with TRBJ1-2; D may be TRBD1 (5 bases). The germline V gene encodes CDR1 SGDLS and CDR2 YYNGEE. Trimming stripped 3 bases from V and 8 bases from J, with 14 bases between. The CDR3 totals 13 residues.

CDR3 in amino acids: CASSPQGAFNQPQHF. In DNA, the CDR3 is TGTGCCAGCAGCCCGCAGGGGGCTTTCAATCAGCCCCAGCATTTT. The rearrangement uses TRBV9 and TRBJ1-5; 8 bases line up with TRBD1. V lost 4 bases to trimming and J lost 3 bases; unmatched junction nucleotides: 6. Germline lookup yields CDR1 SGDLS and CDR2 YYNGEE. The CDR3 extends over 15 amino acids. The full variable domain, in which reference TRBV9 and TRBJ1-5 provide the parts outside the CDR3, is DSGVTQTPKHLITATGQRVTLRCSPRSGDLSVYWYQQSLDQGLQFLIQYYNGEERAKGNILERFSAQQFPDLHSELNLSSLELGDSALYFCASSPQGAFNQPQHFGDGTRLSIL.

The chain employs TRBV18 and TRBJ2-3; 15 bases match TRBD2. The length of the CDR3 is 23 residues. Losses at the gene ends were 0 bases for V and 5 bases for J; bases not matched to a gene: 21. Germline V gene sequence: CDR1 KGHSH, CDR2 LQKENI. CDR3 in DNA: TGTGCCAGCTCACCACCGGGACTAGCGGGGGGCGTCGTGTCTAAACGAGGAGTAGATACGCAGTATTTT. Translation: CASSPPGLAGGVVSKRGVDTQYF. Full variable domain (remainder filled in from reference TRBV18 and TRBJ2-3): NAGVMQNPRHLVRRRGQEARLRCSPMKGHSHVYWYRQLPEEGLKFMVYLQKENIIDESGMPKERFSAEFPKEGPSILRIQQVVRGDSAAYFCASSPPGLAGGVVSKRGVDTQYFGPGTRLTVL.

The chain is built from TRBV19 and TRBJ1-2; TRBD1 aligns across 11 bases. CDR1 and CDR2 (germline): LNHDA, SQIVND (reference sequence). The CDR3 is 18 amino acids. V trimming: 4 bases; J trimming: 5 bases; junction bases outside the gene matches: 15. CDR3 sequence (DNA): TGTGCCAGTAGTACCGCGGACAGGGGGCGAAAGGGCGAGTATGGCTACACCTTC. It is translated as CASSTADRGRKGEYGYTF. Complete variable domain (other parts from reference TRBV19 and TRBJ1-2): DGGITQSPKYLFRKEGQNVTLSCEQNLNHDAMYWYRQDPGQGLRLIYYSQIVNDFQKGDIAEGYSVSREKKESFPLTVTSAQKNPTAFYLCASSTADRGRKGEYGYTFGSGTRLTVV.

This chain joins TRBV24-1 and TRBJ2-2, with TRBD1 matching over 8 bases. The V gene end was trimmed by 5 bases and the J gene end by 0 bases; junction bases not matched to a gene: 4. The CDR3 is made up of 16 amino acids. Per germline, CDR1 KGHDR and CDR2 SFDVKD. The CDR3 region is CATSGRTGPNTGELFF. CDR3 DNA sequence: TGTGCCACCAGTGGGAGGACAGGGCCGAACACCGGGGAGCTGTTTTTT.

The chain is built from TRBV5-1 and TRBJ1-4, with D perhaps matching TRBD1 (6 bases). This CDR3 has 15 residues. Germline CDR1 SGHRS, CDR2 YFSETQ. V dropped 4 bases and J dropped 2 bases, with 12 bases sitting between them. The CDR3 reads CASSRTGTTNEKLFF. The DNA of the CDR3 is TGCGCCAGCAGCCGCACAGGGACCACTAATGAAAAACTGTTTTTT.

The chain employs TRBV9 and TRBJ1-6, with a possible D match to TRBD1 (6 bases). The CDR3 is 16 amino acids. V lost 3 bases to trimming and J lost 4 bases, with 14 bases between them. CDR1 is SGDLS, CDR2 YYNGEE, per germline. This chain's CDR3 is CASSDYAGQYNSPLHF. CDR3 bases: TGTGCCAGCAGCGACTACGCCGGACAGTATAATTCACCCCTCCACTTT.

The CDR3 here is CASSPGGTRGEKLFF. As DNA, the CDR3 is TGTGCCAGCAGTCCAGGGGGGACAAGGGGTGAAAAACTGTTTTTT. The chain combines TRBV2 with TRBJ1-4; 7 positions match TRBD1. V gave up 5 bases and J gave up 7 bases; unmatched junction bases: 10. The CDR3 sequence is 15 residues long. Germline CDR1 reads SNHLY; CDR2 reads FYNNEI.